Presented here are 31 T cell receptor beta chains from one specimen sequenced in a study of shared clonotypes between healthy human individuals (dated by TCRdb to 2018 to 2020). Library preparation used the immunoSEQ multiplex PCR assay. TCRdb obtained this table from immuneACCESS and retained in-frame rearrangements with V and J assigned. These tables miss some clones; where compared with another copy, unresolved V genes account for less than half of the shortfall, and the remainder is unexplained. The sample table holds about 600,000 clones, of which about 97% were seen once. In total, the top ten clones hold less than 0.065% of the sample. Material: naive CD4+ T cells sorted from blood. Interpreted using the paper, the cell subset or site label stands for: CD45RA+ positively selected. All receptors come from a woman under 40 in good health.

The chain couples TRBV27 to TRBJ1-1; D call uncertain. Per germline, CDR1 MNHEY and CDR2 SMNVEV (reference sequence). The CDR3 extends over 14 amino acids. V was clipped by 4 bases and J by 3 bases, with 12 bases between them. The CDR3 region is CASSWAVGYTEAFF. DNA of the CDR3: TGTGCCAGCAGTTGGGCCGTCGGGTACACTGAAGCTTTCTTT.

The chain recombines TRBV2 with TRBJ1-2; no clear D. Germline CDR1 and CDR2: SNHLY and FYNNEI. There are 16 residues in the CDR3. Trimming shortened V by 2 bases and J by 6 bases, and 19 bases separated the two germline ends. In nucleotides, the CDR3 is TGTGCCAGCAGTGAAAGGTTGGAGACCTCGATGCATGGCTACACCTTC. This sequence encodes CASSERLETSMHGYTF.

The V gene is TRBV7-2, the J gene TRBJ2-7; 10 bases map to TRBD2. After removal of 2 bases from V and 3 bases from J, the junction contained 4 bases not matched to a gene. This CDR3 spans 15 amino acids. The germline CDR1 and CDR2 sequences are SGHTA and FQGNSA. CDR3 sequence reads: CASSLSSGSRYEQYF. The CDR3, as DNA: TGTGCCAGCAGCTTATCTAGCGGGAGCCGCTACGAGCAGTACTTC.

The chain combines TRBV19 with TRBJ1-2; D is perhaps TRBD1 (5 bases). Germline V gives CDR1 LNHDA, CDR2 SQIVND (reference sequence). With 6 bases removed from V and 4 bases from J, the gap between germline ends came to 12 bases. This CDR3 has 13 amino acids. The CDR3 DNA reads as TGTGCCAGTAGAAGAGGGGAAGTCTATGGCTACACCTTC. Its translation is CASRRGEVYGYTF.

The chain carries TRBV20-1 and TRBJ2-3, with D uncertain. The V gene lost 5 bases and the J gene lost 4 bases, with 7 bases spanning the gap. Germline V gives CDR1 DFQATT, CDR2 SNEGSKA (reference sequence). The CDR3 has 11 residues. The CDR3 DNA sequence: TGCAGTGCTTACCATGCAGATACGCAGTATTTT. Protein sequence: CSAYHADTQYF.

J is TRBJ1-2 and V is TRBV19, with a tentative D call TRBD1 (6 bases). V was cut by 3 bases and J by 2 bases, with 7 bases left in between. CDR1 and CDR2 from the germline V gene are LNHDA and SQIVND (reference sequence). The CDR3 has 13 residues. As DNA, the CDR3 is TGTGCCAGTAGTATGGACAGAAACTATGGCTACACCTTC. Translated: CASSMDRNYGYTF.

CDR3 loop: CASRSGGIYQETQYF. CDR3 bases: TGTGCCAGCAGGAGTGGGGGGATCTATCAAGAGACCCAGTACTTC. The chain combines TRBV7-2 with TRBJ2-5; D perhaps matches TRBD2 (6 bases). This CDR3 spans 15 amino acids. V lost 6 bases and J 2 bases, leaving 16 bases between the germline ends. Looked up from germline, CDR1 is SGHTA and CDR2 is FQGNSA.

CDR3 amino acids: CASPSTKGVVNEQFF. The DNA of the CDR3 is TGTGCCAGCCCCTCTACCAAAGGAGTGGTTAATGAGCAGTTCTTC. The rearrangement uses TRBV27 and TRBJ2-1, with no clear D. The germline CDR1 and CDR2 sequences are MNHEY and SMNVEV (reference sequence). Trimming pared 8 bases from V and 7 bases from J, leaving 21 bases between. CDR3 length equals 15 residues.

V is TRBV11-3 and J is TRBJ2-1; weak D call: TRBD2 (5 bases). Trimming took off 5 bases at V and 7 bases at J, with 18 bases between the two ends. CDR3 length equals 15 residues. Per germline, CDR1 SGHNT and CDR2 YENEEA. The CDR3 loop reads CASSQAARAGNEQFF. The CDR3, as DNA: TGTGCCAGCAGCCAGGCCGCGAGGGCCGGTAATGAGCAGTTCTTC.

A remark on this clone: The identical CDR3 is also encoded by other nucleotide sequences in the sample. This chain joins TRBV4-2 and TRBJ2-7, with 10 bases that match TRBD2. The CDR3 covers 15 residues. J gave up 0 bases and V 1 base, and 0 bases lay outside the gene matches. The germline gives CDR1 LGHNA, CDR2 YNFKEQ. CDR3 nucleotide sequence: TGTGCCAGCAGCCAAGGACTAGCGGGCTCCTACGAGCAGTACTTC. Translated, it gives CASSQGLAGSYEQYF.

This chain links TRBV4-1 with TRBJ2-7, with D possibly TRBD1 on 6 matching bases. Germline CDR1 and CDR2: MGHRA and YSYEKL. V gave up 0 bases and J gave up 6 bases, with 18 bases separating them. This CDR3 is 16 amino acids long. Here the CDR3 reads CASSQDRGGDPREQYF. CDR3 in DNA: TGCGCCAGCAGCCAAGATCGAGGGGGAGACCCCCGCGAGCAGTACTTC.

The V and J genes are TRBV11-2 and TRBJ2-3; D is unresolved. This CDR3 contains 14 residues. Trimming removed 3 bases at V and 2 bases at J, with 9 bases between. The germline V gene encodes CDR1 SGHAT and CDR2 FQNNGV. The CDR3 DNA reads TGTGCCAGCAGCTTTCAGCGCCTCACAGATACGCAGTATTTT. It translates to CASSFQRLTDTQYF.

This rearrangement joins TRBV29-1 to TRBJ2-4, with TRBD2 as a possible D gene (6 bases). Trimming left V 2 bases short and J 6 bases short, with 11 bases between. Germline CDR1 SQVTM, CDR2 ANQGSEA. The CDR3 length is 13 residues. Here the CDR3 DNA reads TGCAGCGTTGAAAGTCTAGCGATAAACATTCAGTACTTC. Translating gives CSVESLAINIQYF.

This chain links TRBV7-2 with TRBJ2-1; D possibly corresponds to TRBD2 (6 bases). V lost 5 bases and J 3 bases, leaving 14 bases between the germline ends. Per the germline V gene, CDR1 is SGHTA and CDR2 is FQGNSA. The CDR3 loop spans 15 amino acids. CDR3 amino acids: CASSPERAGYNEQFF. For the CDR3, the DNA is TGTGCCAGCAGCCCAGAGCGGGCGGGCTACAATGAGCAGTTCTTC. Using reference TRBV7-2 and TRBJ2-1 for the parts outside the CDR3, the full variable domain is GAGVSQSPSNKVTEKGKDVELRCDPISGHTALYWYRQSLGQGLEFLIYFQGNSAPDKSGLPSDRFSAERTGGSVSTLTIQRTQQEDSAVYLCASSPERAGYNEQFFGPGTRLTVL.

The V gene is TRBV6-1, the J gene TRBJ1-1; TRBD1 aligns across 7 bases. Trimming removed 6 bases from V and 0 bases from J; junction bases left unmatched: 7. Germline CDR1 reads MNHNS; CDR2 reads SASEGT. The CDR3 runs to 15 residues. The CDR3 reads CASREMGQMNTEAFF. The CDR3 nucleotides read TGTGCCAGCAGGGAAATGGGACAGATGAACACTGAAGCTTTCTTT.

This clone was seen only a few times. This chain connects TRBV28 to TRBJ1-1; 7 nucleotides agree with TRBD1. After removal of 5 bases from V and 6 bases from J, the junction contained 12 bases not matched to a gene. The CDR3 is 15 residues long. Germline CDR1 and CDR2: MDHEN and SYDVKM. Here the CDR3 reads CASSLPGQRASEAFF. Here the CDR3 DNA reads TGTGCCAGCAGTCTCCCGGGACAGAGGGCGTCTGAAGCTTTCTTT.

Worth noting for this clone: Its ends do not fully match the called genes, so a read error is possible. This rearrangement joins TRBV7-9 to TRBJ2-1; D may be TRBD2 (6 bases). CDR1 SEHNR and CDR2 FQNEAQ come from the germline V gene (reference sequence). The CDR3 consists of 15 residues. This chain's CDR3 is CASSPPGTSFNEQFF. The CDR3 coding sequence is TGTGCCAGCAGCCCGCCCGGGACTTCCTTCAATGAGCAGTTCTTC.

This sequence joins TRBV28 and TRBJ2-2; the D call may be TRBD1 or TRBD2 (6 bases each). The germline gives CDR1 MDHEN, CDR2 SYDVKM. The length of the CDR3 is 17 residues. The germline V and J ends were trimmed by 5 bases and 7 bases, with 23 bases remaining between them. CDR3 coding DNA: TGTGCCAGCAGTACCAATTACAGGGACTCCCAGGGCGGGGAGCTGTTTTTT. Translation gives CASSTNYRDSQGGELFF.

The chain employs TRBV28 and TRBJ2-7, with D possibly being TRBD2 (6 bases). Germline V CDR1 and CDR2: MDHEN, SYDVKM. Trimming left V 5 bases short and J 2 bases short, with 22 bases between. This CDR3 has 17 residues. CDR3 bases: TGTGCCAGCAGTGGGTATCGACTAGTCTTCTTCCCCTACGAGCAGTACTTC. Translating it yields CASSGYRLVFFPYEQYF.

The chain combines TRBV2 with TRBJ2-5, with TRBD2 as a possible D gene (6 bases). Trimming shortened V by 4 bases and J by 9 bases, and 18 bases separated the two germline ends. Germline V CDR1 and CDR2: SNHLY, FYNNEI. There are 14 residues in the CDR3. The CDR3 DNA sequence: TGTGCCAGCAGTGCAAGCCGTAGCGGAGCGTCCCAGTACTTC. Its translation: CASSASRSGASQYF.

The chain recombines TRBV19 with TRBJ2-7; TRBD2 agrees at 7 bases. In germline, CDR1 is LNHDA, CDR2 SQIVND (reference sequence). The CDR3 loop spans 14 amino acids. The trim removed 3 bases at V and 3 bases at J, leaving 5 bases unmatched. The CDR3 region has the DNA TGTGCCAGTAGTATTACTAGCGCTAGCTACGAGCAGTACTTC. Translating gives CASSITSASYEQYF.

V gene TRBV28 combines with J gene TRBJ1-1, with D unresolved. There are 15 residues in the CDR3. Germline CDR1 and CDR2: MDHEN and SYDVKM. V was clipped by 7 bases and J by 3 bases, with 18 bases between them. The DNA for the CDR3 is TGTGCCAGCACTCCGGGCCGCTTACCCCACACTGAAGCTTTCTTT. Its protein product is CASTPGRLPHTEAFF.

In this sample, this clone turned up once. The rearrangement links TRBV15 to TRBJ2-1, with D perhaps matching TRBD1 or TRBD2 (5 bases each). V was pared by 0 bases and J by 10 bases, with 13 bases between. Germline V CDR1 and CDR2: LNHNV, YYDKDF (reference sequence). This CDR3 is 14 amino acids long. As DNA, the CDR3 is TGTGCCACCAGCAGAGATATCGGGACGGGGGAGCAGTTCTTC. Residues: CATSRDIGTGEQFF.

The V call is TRBV6-6, the J call TRBJ2-5; 9 bases are a match to TRBD2. The CDR3 is 16 residues long. Germline V gives CDR1 MNHNY, CDR2 SVGAGI (reference sequence). V was pared by 6 bases and J by 2 bases, with 10 bases of the junction left unmatched. The CDR3: CASSSTASGKQETQYF. The CDR3 nucleotides are TGTGCCAGCAGCAGTACCGCTAGCGGGAAACAAGAGACCCAGTACTTC.

The V gene is TRBV11-2, the J gene TRBJ2-5; no clear D gene. This CDR3 is 12 amino acids long. Germline-derived CDR1 and CDR2 are SGHAT and FQNNGV. V dropped 4 bases and J dropped 0 bases, with 3 bases sitting between them. The CDR3 bases are TGTGCCAGCAGCTCGTACCAAGAGACCCAGTACTTC. Translation: CASSSYQETQYF.

The genes are TRBV27 and TRBJ2-2, with 8 bases lining up with TRBD1. CDR1 MNHEY and CDR2 SMNVEV come from the germline V gene (reference sequence). This CDR3 has 16 amino acids. The V gene end was trimmed by 5 bases and the J gene end by 0 bases; junction bases not matched to a gene: 5. CDR3 in amino acids: CASSPQGATNTGELFF. DNA of the CDR3: TGTGCCAGCAGTCCTCAGGGGGCTACGAACACCGGGGAGCTGTTTTTT.

This clone was detected once. The gene calls are TRBV10-2 and TRBJ2-2, with TRBD2 identical over 11 bases. V was pared by 8 bases and J by 5 bases, with 10 bases of the junction left unmatched. This CDR3 spans 16 amino acids. CDR1 and CDR2 (germline): WSHSY, SAAADI. The DNA of the CDR3 is TGCGCCAGCGAGATTAGCGGGAGGGCGAGAACCGGGGAGCTGTTTTTT. Residues: CASEISGRARTGELFF.

V is TRBV18 and J is TRBJ2-2; either TRBD1 or TRBD2 may fit D (5 bases each). The CDR3 has 15 residues. From germline, CDR1 is KGHSH and CDR2 LQKENI. The V gene lost 6 bases and the J gene lost 5 bases, with 16 bases spanning the gap. CDR3 loop: CASSPTGPGTGELFF. The CDR3 DNA reads TGTGCCAGCTCGCCAACAGGCCCGGGAACCGGGGAGCTGTTTTTT. Together with reference TRBV18 and TRBJ2-2, the CDR3 gives the full variable domain: NAGVMQNPRHLVRRRGQEARLRCSPMKGHSHVYWYRQLPEEGLKFMVYLQKENIIDESGMPKERFSAEFPKEGPSILRIQQVVRGDSAAYFCASSPTGPGTGELFFGEGSRLTVL.

The chain carries TRBV28 and TRBJ1-5; D possibly corresponds to TRBD1 (6 bases). V shed 3 bases and J shed 2 bases, with 14 bases lying between them. Per the germline V gene, CDR1 is MDHEN and CDR2 is SYDVKM. CDR3 size: 16 residues. The DNA for the CDR3 is TGTGCCAGCAGTTTGGTTATGGGGGCTGGCAATCAGCCCCAGCATTTT. It specifies CASSLVMGAGNQPQHF. Filled out from reference TRBV28 and TRBJ1-5, the complete variable domain reads DVKVTQSSRYLVKRTGEKVFLECVQDMDHENMFWYRQDPGLGLRLIYFSYDVKMKEKGDIPEGYSVSREKKERFSLILESASTNQTSMYLCASSLVMGAGNQPQHFGDGTRLSIL.

CDR3 region: CASIGPMDYGYTF. DNA of the CDR3: TGTGCCAGCATAGGCCCCATGGACTATGGCTACACCTTC. The chain has TRBV28 and TRBJ1-2; unclear D gene. V shed 7 bases and J shed 3 bases, with 12 bases lying between them. The CDR3 extends over 13 amino acids. Germline-derived CDR1 and CDR2 are MDHEN and SYDVKM.

This chain links TRBV6-5 with TRBJ1-1; D remains ambiguous. From germline, CDR1 is MNHEY and CDR2 SVGAGI. CDR3 length equals 11 residues. The V end lost 0 bases, the J end lost 7 bases, and 3 bases lay between the germline ends. CDR3 residues: CASSYSDEAFF. As DNA, the CDR3 is TGTGCCAGCAGTTACTCGGATGAAGCTTTCTTT.